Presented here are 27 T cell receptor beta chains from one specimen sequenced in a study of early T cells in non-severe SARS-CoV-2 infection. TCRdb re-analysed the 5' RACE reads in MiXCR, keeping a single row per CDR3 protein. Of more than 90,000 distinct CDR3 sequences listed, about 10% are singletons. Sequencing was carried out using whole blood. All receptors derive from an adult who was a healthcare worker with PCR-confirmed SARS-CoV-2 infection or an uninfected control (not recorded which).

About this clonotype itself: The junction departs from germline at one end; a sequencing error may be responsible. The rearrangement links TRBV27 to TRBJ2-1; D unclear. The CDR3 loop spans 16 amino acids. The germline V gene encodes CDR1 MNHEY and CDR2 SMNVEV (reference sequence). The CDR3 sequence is CASRLSGTFTYNEQFF. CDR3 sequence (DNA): TGTGCCAGCAGATTATCGGGCACCTTTACCTACAATGAGCAGTTCTTC.

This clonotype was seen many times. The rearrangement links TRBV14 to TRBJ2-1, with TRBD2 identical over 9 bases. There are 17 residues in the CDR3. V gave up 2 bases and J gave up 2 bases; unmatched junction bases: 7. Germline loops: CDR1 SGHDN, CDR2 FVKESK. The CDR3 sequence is CASSQKGLALTYNEQFF. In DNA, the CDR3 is TGTGCCAGCAGCCAAAAAGGACTAGCGCTGACCTACAATGAGCAGTTCTTC. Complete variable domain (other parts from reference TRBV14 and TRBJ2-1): EAGVTQFPSHSVIEKGQTVTLRCDPISGHDNLYWYRRVMGKEIKFLLHFVKESKQDESGMPNNRFLAERTGGTYSTLKVQPAELEDSGVYFCASSQKGLALTYNEQFFGPGTRLTVL.

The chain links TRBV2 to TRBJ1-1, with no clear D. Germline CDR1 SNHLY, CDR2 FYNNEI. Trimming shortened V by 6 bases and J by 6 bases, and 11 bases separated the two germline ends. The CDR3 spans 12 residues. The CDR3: CASREGTAEAFF. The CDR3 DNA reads TGTGCCAGCAGGGAGGGAACGGCTGAAGCTTTCTTT.

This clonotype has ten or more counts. CDR3 nucleotide sequence: TGTGCCAGCAGTTACCGTTTGCGCCATCCTAACTATGGCTACACCTTC. Its protein product is CASSYRLRHPNYGYTF. The rearrangement links TRBV6-2 or TRBV6-3 to TRBJ1-2; D gene uncertain. CDR1 MNHEY and CDR2 SVGEGT come from the germline V gene. V lost 2 bases, J lost 0 bases, and 13 bases lay in between. The CDR3 consists of 16 residues.

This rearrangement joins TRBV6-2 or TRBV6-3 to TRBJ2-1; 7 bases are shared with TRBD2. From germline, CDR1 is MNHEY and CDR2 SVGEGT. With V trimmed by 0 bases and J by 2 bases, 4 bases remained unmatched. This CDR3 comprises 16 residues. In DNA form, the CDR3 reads TGTGCCAGCAGTTACTCACCGGGGGGTCCCTACAATGAGCAGTTCTTC. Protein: CASSYSPGGPYNEQFF.

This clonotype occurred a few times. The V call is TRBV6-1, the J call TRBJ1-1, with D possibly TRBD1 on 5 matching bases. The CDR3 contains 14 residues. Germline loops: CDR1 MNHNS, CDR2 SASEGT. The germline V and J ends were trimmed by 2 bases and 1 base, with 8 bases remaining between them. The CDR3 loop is CASSEWGKNTEAFF. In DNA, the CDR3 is TGTGCCAGCAGTGAATGGGGCAAGAACACTGAAGCTTTCTTT.

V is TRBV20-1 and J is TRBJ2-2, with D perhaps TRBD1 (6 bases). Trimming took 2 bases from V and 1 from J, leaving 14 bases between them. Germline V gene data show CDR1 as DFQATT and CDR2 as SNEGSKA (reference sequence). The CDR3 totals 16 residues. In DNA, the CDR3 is TGCAGTGCTAGATCTATTAAACAGGGGAACACCGGGGAGCTGTTTTTT. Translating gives CSARSIKQGNTGELFF.

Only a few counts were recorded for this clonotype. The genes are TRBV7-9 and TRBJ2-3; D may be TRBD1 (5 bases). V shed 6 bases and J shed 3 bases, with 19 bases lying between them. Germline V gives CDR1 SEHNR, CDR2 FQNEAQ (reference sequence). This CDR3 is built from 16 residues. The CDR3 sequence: CASSVGATFQTDTQYF. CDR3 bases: TGTGCCAGCAGTGTAGGGGCGACTTTCCAAACAGATACGCAGTATTTT. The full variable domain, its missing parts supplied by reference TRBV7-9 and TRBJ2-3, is DTGVSQNPRHKITKRGQNVTFRCDPISEHNRLYWYRQTLGQGPEFLTYFQNEAQLEKSRLLSDRFSAERPKGSFSTLEIQRTEQGDSAMYLCASSVGATFQTDTQYFGPGTRLTVL.

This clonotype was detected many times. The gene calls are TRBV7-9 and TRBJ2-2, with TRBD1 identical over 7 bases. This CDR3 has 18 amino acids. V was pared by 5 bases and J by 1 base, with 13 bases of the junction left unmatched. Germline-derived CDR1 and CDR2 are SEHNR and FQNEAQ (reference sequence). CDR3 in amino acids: CASSRSRRTGGNTGELFF. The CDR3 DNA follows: TGTGCCAGCAGCCGTAGTAGGCGGACAGGAGGGAACACCGGGGAGCTGTTTTTT.

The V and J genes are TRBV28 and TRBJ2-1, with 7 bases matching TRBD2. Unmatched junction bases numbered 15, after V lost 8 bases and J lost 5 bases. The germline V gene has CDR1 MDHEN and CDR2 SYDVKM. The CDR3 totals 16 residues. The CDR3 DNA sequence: TGTGCCAGCGGATTACTCCCCGGCCGGGAGGACAATGAGCAGTTCTTC. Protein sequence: CASGLLPGREDNEQFF.

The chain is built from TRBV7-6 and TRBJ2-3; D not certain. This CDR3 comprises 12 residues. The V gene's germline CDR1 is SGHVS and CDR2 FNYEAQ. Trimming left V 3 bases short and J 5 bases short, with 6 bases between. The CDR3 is CASSLWRDTQYF. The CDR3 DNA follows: TGTGCCAGCAGCTTGTGGAGAGATACGCAGTATTTT.

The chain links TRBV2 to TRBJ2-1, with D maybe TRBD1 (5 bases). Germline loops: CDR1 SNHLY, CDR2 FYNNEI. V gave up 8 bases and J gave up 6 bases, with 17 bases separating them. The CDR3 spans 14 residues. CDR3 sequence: CASARVRDTNEQFF. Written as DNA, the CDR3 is TGTGCCAGCGCCAGGGTACGAGACACCAATGAGCAGTTCTTC.

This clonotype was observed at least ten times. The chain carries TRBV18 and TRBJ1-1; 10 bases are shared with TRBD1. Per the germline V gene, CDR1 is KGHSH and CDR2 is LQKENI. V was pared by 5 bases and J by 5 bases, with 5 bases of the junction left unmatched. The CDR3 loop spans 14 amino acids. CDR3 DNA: TGTGCCAGCTCAACCGGACAGGGGGGTACTGAAGCTTTCTTT. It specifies CASSTGQGGTEAFF.

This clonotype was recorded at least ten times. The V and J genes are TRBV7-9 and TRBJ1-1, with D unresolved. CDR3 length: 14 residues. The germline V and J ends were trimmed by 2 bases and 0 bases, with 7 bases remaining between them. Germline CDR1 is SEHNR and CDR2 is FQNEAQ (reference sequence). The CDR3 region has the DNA TGTGCCAGCAGCTTAAAAACAGTGAACACTGAAGCTTTCTTT. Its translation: CASSLKTVNTEAFF. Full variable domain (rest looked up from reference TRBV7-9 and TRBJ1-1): DTGVSQNPRHKITKRGQNVTFRCDPISEHNRLYWYRQTLGQGPEFLTYFQNEAQLEKSRLLSDRFSAERPKGSFSTLEIQRTEQGDSAMYLCASSLKTVNTEAFFGQGTRLTVV.

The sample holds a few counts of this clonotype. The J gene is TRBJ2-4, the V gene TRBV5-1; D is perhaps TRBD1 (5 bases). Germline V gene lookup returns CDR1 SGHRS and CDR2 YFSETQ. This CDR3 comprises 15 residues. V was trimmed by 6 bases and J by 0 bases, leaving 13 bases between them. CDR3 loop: CASKADNLAKNIQYF. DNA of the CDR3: TGCGCCAGCAAGGCGGACAACCTAGCCAAAAACATTCAGTACTTC.

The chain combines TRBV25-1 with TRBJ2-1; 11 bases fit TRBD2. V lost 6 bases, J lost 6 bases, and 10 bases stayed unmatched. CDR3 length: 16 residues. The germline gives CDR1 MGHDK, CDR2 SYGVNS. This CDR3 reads CASSPGGTSGSNEQFF. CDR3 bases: TGTGCCAGCAGCCCAGGCGGCACTAGCGGGAGCAATGAGCAGTTCTTC.

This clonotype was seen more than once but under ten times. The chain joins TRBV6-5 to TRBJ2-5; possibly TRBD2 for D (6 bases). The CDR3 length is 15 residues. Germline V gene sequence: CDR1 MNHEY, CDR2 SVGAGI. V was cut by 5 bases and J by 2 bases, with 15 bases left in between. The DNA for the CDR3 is TGTGCCAGCAGTGGGATTACAGCGGGTCAAGAGACCCAGTACTTC. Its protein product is CASSGITAGQETQYF.

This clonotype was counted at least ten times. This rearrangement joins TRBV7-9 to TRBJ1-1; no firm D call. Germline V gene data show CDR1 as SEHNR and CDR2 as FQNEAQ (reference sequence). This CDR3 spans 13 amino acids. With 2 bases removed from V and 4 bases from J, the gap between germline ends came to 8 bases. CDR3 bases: TGTGCCAGCAGCTTAAAGTTCGGCACTGAAGCTTTCTTT. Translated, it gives CASSLKFGTEAFF.

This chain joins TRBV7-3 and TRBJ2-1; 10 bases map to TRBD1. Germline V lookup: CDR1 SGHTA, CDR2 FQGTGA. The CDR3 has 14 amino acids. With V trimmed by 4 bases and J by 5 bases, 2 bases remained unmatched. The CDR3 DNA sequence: TGTGCCAGCAGCTCGGGACAGGGGCACAATGAGCAGTTCTTC. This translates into CASSSGQGHNEQFF. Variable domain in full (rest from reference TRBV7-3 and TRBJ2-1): GAGVSQTPSNKVTEKGKYVELRCDPISGHTALYWYRQSLGQGPEFLIYFQGTGAADDSGLPNDRFFAVRPEGSVSTLKIQRTERGDSAVYLCASSSGQGHNEQFFGPGTRLTVL.

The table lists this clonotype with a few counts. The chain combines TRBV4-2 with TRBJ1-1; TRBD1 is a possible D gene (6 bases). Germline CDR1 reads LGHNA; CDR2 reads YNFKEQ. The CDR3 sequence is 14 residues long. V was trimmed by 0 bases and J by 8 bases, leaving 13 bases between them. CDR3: CASSQDRQGLEAFF. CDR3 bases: TGTGCCAGCAGCCAAGACAGGCAGGGGCTGGAAGCTTTCTTT.

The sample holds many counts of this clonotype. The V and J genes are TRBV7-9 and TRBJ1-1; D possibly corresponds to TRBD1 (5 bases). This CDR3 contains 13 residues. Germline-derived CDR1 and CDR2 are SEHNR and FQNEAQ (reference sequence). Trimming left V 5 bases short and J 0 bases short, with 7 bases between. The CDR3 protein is CASSRDVNTEAFF. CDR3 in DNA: TGTGCCAGCAGCCGGGACGTGAACACTGAAGCTTTCTTT.

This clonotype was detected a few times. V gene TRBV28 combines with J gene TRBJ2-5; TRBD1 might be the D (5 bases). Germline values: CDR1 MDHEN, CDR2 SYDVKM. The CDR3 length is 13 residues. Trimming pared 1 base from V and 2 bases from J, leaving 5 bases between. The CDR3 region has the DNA TGTGCCAGCAGTTTATACAGGCAAGAGACCCAGTACTTC. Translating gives CASSLYRQETQYF.

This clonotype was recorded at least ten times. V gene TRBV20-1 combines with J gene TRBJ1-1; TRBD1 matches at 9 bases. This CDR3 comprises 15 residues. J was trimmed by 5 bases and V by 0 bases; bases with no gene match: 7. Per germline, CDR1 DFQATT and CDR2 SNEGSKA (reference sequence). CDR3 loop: CSARDSDRGITEAFF. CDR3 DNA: TGCAGTGCTAGAGATTCTGACAGGGGGATTACTGAAGCTTTCTTT.

The CDR3 spells CASSGGFSLQETQYF. The DNA of the CDR3 is TGTGCCAGCAGCGGGGGGTTTTCTCTTCAAGAGACCCAGTACTTC. The V and J genes are TRBV9 and TRBJ2-5; D is possibly TRBD1 or TRBD2 (5 bases each). The germline V gene has CDR1 SGDLS and CDR2 YYNGEE. The CDR3 has 15 amino acids. Trimming took 3 bases from V and 2 from J, leaving 14 bases between them.

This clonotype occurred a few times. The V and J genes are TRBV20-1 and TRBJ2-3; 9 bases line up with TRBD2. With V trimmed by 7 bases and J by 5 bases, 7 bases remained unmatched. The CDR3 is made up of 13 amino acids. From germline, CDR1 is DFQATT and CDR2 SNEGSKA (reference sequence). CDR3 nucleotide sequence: TGCAGTGGAGAGCTAGCGGGAAAAGATACGCAGTATTTT. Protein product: CSGELAGKDTQYF.

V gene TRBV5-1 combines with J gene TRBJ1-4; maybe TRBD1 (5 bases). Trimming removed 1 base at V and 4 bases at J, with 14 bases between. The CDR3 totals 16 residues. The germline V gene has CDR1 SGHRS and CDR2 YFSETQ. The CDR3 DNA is TGCGCCAGCAGCTTGATCCGAGGGGCGGATAATGAAAAACTGTTTTTT. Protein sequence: CASSLIRGADNEKLFF.

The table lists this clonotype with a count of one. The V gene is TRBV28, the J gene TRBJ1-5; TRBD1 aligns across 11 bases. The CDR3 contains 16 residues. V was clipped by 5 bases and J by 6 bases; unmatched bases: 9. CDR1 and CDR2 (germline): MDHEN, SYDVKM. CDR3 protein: CASSPRTGGFGQPQHF. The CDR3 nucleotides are TGTGCCAGCAGTCCCCGGACAGGGGGCTTTGGTCAGCCCCAGCATTTT.